The entry that follows covers one TCR beta chain sequence. This table comes from immunoSEQ multiplex PCR, and its TCRdb copy is limited to in-frame clones, with some not included. Of around 68,000 clones listed, under 98% are singletons. The sample originates from a study of technical replicates of blood from a few donors. Germline V CDR1 and CDR2: ENHRY, SYGVKD. The CDR3 length is 13 residues. Trimming pared 8 bases from V and 1 base from J, leaving 11 bases between. The chain joins TRBV10-3 to TRBJ1-1; D unclear. This sequence originates from a human donor in good health. The material sequenced was T cells isolated from PBMCs. CDR3 nucleotides: TGTGCCATCGCACGGGGAGAGAACACTGAAGCTTTCTTT. Translated, it gives CAIARGENTEAFF.